This TCR beta chain comes out of a study of response to subunit inactivated influenza vaccine. Whole-study results and caveats: Authors proposed each seasonal influenza vaccination draws in few new T cells.

With respect to this clonotype: The antigen is unknown.

MiXCR, run by TCRdb on the RT-PCR reads, gives a single entry per CDR3 protein. This table has roughly 550,000 distinct CDR3 sequences, 20% to 25% appearing once. These sequences were also reported in another study, on T cells expressing NK-cell markers. Turning to that study: A 5'RACE template switching approach incorporating UMIs was used to make TCR beta cDNA. Serological testing identified most of the eight sequenced donors as HCMV-seropositive and one as seronegative. Restricting sorting to alpha-beta TCR T cells was achieved in several experiments by an anti-gamma-delta TCR antibody. About six donors carried dominant NKG2C+ clonotypes that made up roughly 1.0-7.0% of their CD8+ T cells.

Sequences were derived from CD4+ T cells sorted from PBMCs, sampled roughly 13 days after vaccination. The sequence was obtained from a man between 50 and 59 years old who received an inactivated influenza vaccine.

The DNA of the CDR3 is TGCAGTGCCCAAGGACTAGCGGGGACGCGGGAGACCCAGTACTTC. As protein: CSAQGLAGTRETQYF. The V gene is TRBV20-1, the J gene TRBJ2-5; 12 nucleotides agree with TRBD2. Trimming at V came to 6 bases and at J to 5 bases, leaving 10 bases not matched to a gene. The germline CDR1 and CDR2 sequences are DFQATT and SNEGSKA (reference sequence). The CDR3 length is 15 residues.